Presented here are 8 T cell receptor beta chains from one specimen sequenced in a study of cytomegalovirus exposure and HLA in healthy donors. This PCR relied on a set of 60 Vbeta primers and 13 Jbeta primers. Assay used: immunoSEQ multiplex PCR; TCRdb lists only in-frame clones, some missing. The table lists about 160,000 clones, approximately 80% of them singletons. Sequencing input: PBMCs. The receptors derive from a woman in her twenties or thirties in good health and CMV-seropositive.

The V and J genes are TRBV6-5 and TRBJ2-3; tentative D call: TRBD2 (7 bases). Germline CDR1 and CDR2: MNHEY and SVGAGI. This CDR3 is 15 amino acids long. V lost 5 bases, J lost 2 bases, and 14 bases lay in between. The CDR3, as DNA: TGTGCCAGCAGTAGATCGGGGGGCTACACAGATACGCAGTATTTT. Translation gives CASSRSGGYTDTQYF.

The chain is built from TRBV9 and TRBJ2-5, with D unresolved. V shed 2 bases and J shed 2 bases, with 13 bases lying between them. Germline V CDR1 and CDR2: SGDLS, YYNGEE. The CDR3 is 15 residues long. The CDR3 spells CASSVLFTEQETQYF. CDR3 coding DNA: TGTGCCAGCAGCGTCCTATTCACAGAGCAAGAGACCCAGTACTTC.

The V call is TRBV27, the J call TRBJ2-7; 8 bases align to TRBD1. V lost 8 bases to trimming and J lost 4 bases; unmatched junction nucleotides: 4. The CDR3 runs to 12 residues. From germline, CDR1 is MNHEY and CDR2 SMNVEV (reference sequence). The CDR3 region has the DNA TGTGCCAGCCGGACAGGGACTTACGAGCAGTACTTC. Encoded protein: CASRTGTYEQYF.

V gene TRBV5-1 combines with J gene TRBJ1-1; D might be TRBD1 (6 bases). From germline, CDR1 is SGHRS and CDR2 YFSETQ. Trimming stripped 3 bases from V and 5 bases from J, with 8 bases between. The CDR3 length is 12 residues. The CDR3 reads CASSSQGTEAFF. Written as DNA, the CDR3 is TGCGCCAGCAGCTCGCAGGGGACTGAAGCTTTCTTT. The whole variable domain, filled in from reference TRBV5-1 and TRBJ1-1, reads KAGVTQTPRYLIKTRGQQVTLSCSPISGHRSVSWYQQTPGQGLQFLFEYFSETQRNKGNFPGRFSGRQFSNSRSEMNVSTLELGDSALYLCASSSQGTEAFFGQGTRLTVV.

The chain has TRBV6-1 and TRBJ1-2; tentative D call: TRBD1 (5 bases). V was cut by 3 bases and J by 8 bases, with 25 bases left in between. This CDR3 region has 17 residues. Germline V gene lookup returns CDR1 MNHNS and CDR2 SASEGT. This CDR3 is CASSDTRPRDYSNGYTF. The DNA of the CDR3 is TGTGCCAGCAGTGATACGAGACCCCGGGACTACTCGAACGGCTACACCTTC.

This clone was detected once. The chain joins TRBV4-3 to TRBJ1-2; D gene ambiguous. Germline V gene data show CDR1 as LGHNA and CDR2 as YSLEER. This CDR3 has 15 residues. V was clipped by 0 bases and J by 3 bases, with 11 bases between them. The CDR3 DNA follows: TGCGCCAGCAGCCAAGAGTCCGGGAAAGACTATGGCTACACCTTC. It codes for CASSQESGKDYGYTF.

The chain uses TRBV27 and TRBJ1-2; 8 bases are a match to TRBD1. CDR3 length: 16 amino acids. The germline V gene has CDR1 MNHEY and CDR2 SMNVEV (reference sequence). Trimming removed 0 bases from V and 8 bases from J; junction bases left unmatched: 11. The CDR3 loop reads CASSLSSGQDPNGYTF. The CDR3 DNA is TGTGCCAGCAGTTTATCGTCGGGACAGGATCCGAACGGCTACACCTTC.

The chain recombines TRBV5-1 with TRBJ2-7; TRBD2 agrees at 12 bases. V shed 3 bases and J 7 bases; nucleotides not matched to a gene: 20. The CDR3 contains 19 residues. In germline, CDR1 is SGHRS, CDR2 YFSETQ. The CDR3, as DNA: TGCGCCAGCAGCTACCCGCTTCGGACTAGCGGGGCCCATTCTAGAGAGCAGTACTTC. It encodes CASSYPLRTSGAHSREQYF.